This T cell receptor beta chain was captured by sequencing in a study of CD4 T cells in relation to SARS-CoV-2 and coronaviruses. Study-wide background: After approximately 10 days of antigen culture, PBMC TCR beta CDR3s were sequenced. Overall study results and limits: Crossreactivity was assessed only for spike protein, not other viral proteins.

Unexposed donor CD4+ T cells date from about 2011-2018, before the COVID-19 pandemic. After 10 to 11 days of culture, CD4+ T cells were isolated. As cell numbers allowed, unexposed-donor CD4+ T cells faced SARS-CoV-2 S/N and four cold-coronavirus spikes. In this sample, this clone turned up a few times. Its antigen is still unknown. Assay used: immunoSEQ multiplex PCR; TCRdb lists only in-frame clones, some missing. The profile shows about 22,000 clones, less than 75% of them singletons. The CDR3 is 15 amino acids. Trimming stripped 0 bases from V and 3 bases from J, with 8 bases between. Germline V gives CDR1 ENHRY, CDR2 SYGVKD.

This clonotype was sampled from a human donor in good health. Sequences were obtained from CD4+ T cells from PBMCs, cultured in vitro. This sequence joins TRBV10-3 and TRBJ1-4, with D tentatively TRBD1 (5 bases). As DNA, the CDR3 is TGTGCCATCAGTGAGTCGCAGGGCGCTAATGAAAAACTGTTTTTT. Translating gives CAISESQGANEKLFF.